This T cell receptor (beta chain) was identified during a study of shared clonotypes between healthy human individuals. About the study: Sampling drew on donors who were a couple of women and three men aged 18 to 49. General study findings and limits: Since donors were few, the genetic and exposure-history diversity represented was limited.

CD45RO-negative, CCR7-positively selected cells formed the naive CD8 fraction, excluding terminally differentiated effector memory CD45RA+ cells. About this clone: Its target is unknown. Other DNA sequences of this sample code for an identical CDR3.

The CDR3 sequence is 13 residues long. Trimming removed 2 bases from V and 6 bases from J, with 10 bases in between. Germline values: CDR1 MNHEY, CDR2 SVGAGI. Generated by immunoSEQ multiplex PCR, the TCRdb table keeps only in-frame clones and is missing some. The table includes around 2,000,000 clones, less than 95% detected once. The sequencing input was naive CD8+ T cells sorted from blood. The sequence derives from a man between 18 and 35 years old in good health. The chain links TRBV6-5 to TRBJ1-2; D is possibly TRBD1 (6 bases). The CDR3 bases are TGTGCCAGCAGTTACGGGGCAGGGGATGGCTACACCTTC. This encodes CASSYGAGDGYTF.